The entry below gives a single TCR beta chain sequence along with its context. Assay: immunoSEQ multiplex PCR; the TCRdb copy retains only in-frame clones and omits some. The table includes around 68,000 clones, over 65% detected once. The length of the CDR3 is 16 residues. V lost 4 bases to trimming and J lost 4 bases; unmatched junction nucleotides: 5. Germline CDR1 is LNHDA and CDR2 is SQIVND (reference sequence). The data are from a study of control samples from healthy donors and cancer patients. The chain uses TRBV19 and TRBJ1-5; 12 nucleotides line up with TRBD1. Sequenced sample: blood. This receptor was identified in a middle-aged man in good health. In DNA, the CDR3 is TGTGCCAGTAGTACGGGACAGGGGGCAGGAAATCAGCCCCAGCATTTT. Encoded protein: CASSTGQGAGNQPQHF.